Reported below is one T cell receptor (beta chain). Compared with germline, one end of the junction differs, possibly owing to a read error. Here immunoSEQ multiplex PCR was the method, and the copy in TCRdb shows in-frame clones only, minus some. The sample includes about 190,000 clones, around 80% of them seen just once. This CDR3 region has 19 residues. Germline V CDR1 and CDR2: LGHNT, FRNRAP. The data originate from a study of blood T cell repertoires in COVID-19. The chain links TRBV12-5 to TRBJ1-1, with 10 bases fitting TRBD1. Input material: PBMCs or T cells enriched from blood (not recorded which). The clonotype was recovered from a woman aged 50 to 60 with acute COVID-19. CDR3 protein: CASADDRGPGGLRNPEAFF. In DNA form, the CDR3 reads TGTGCTAGTGCCGATGACAGGGGGCCGGGAGGTTTAAGGAACCCTGAAGCTTTCTTT.